These T cell receptor beta chains were read from a single sample in a study of cytomegalovirus exposure and HLA in healthy donors. Profiling relied on immunoSEQ multiplex PCR, and the TCRdb table lists in-frame clones only, not all of them. This sample has fewer than 100,000 clones, with around four fifths found just once. Sequences were obtained from PBMCs. The receptors were sampled from a male donor in good health and CMV-seropositive. CDR3s include the opening cysteine and the closing phenylalanine or tryptophan. Each record gives: V gene, J gene, D gene, clone size, CDR3 protein, CDR3 DNA. The D gene is left open where the match is weak. Size tells how often a clone was seen (once, few, many) or the class of an expanded clone, and some rows leave it out.

>TRBV6-1|TRBJ2-2|-|-
CASSVLQPGELFF
TGTGCCAGCAGTGTTCTACAGCCCGGGGAGCTGTTTTTT
>TRBV2|TRBJ2-1|-|once
CASSEYGGFAYNEQFF
TGTGCCAGCAGTGAATATGGGGGCTTTGCCTACAATGAGCAGTTCTTC
>TRBV4-1|TRBJ2-7|-|-
CASSPAPGQGRYEQYF
TGCGCCAGCAGCCCGGCACCGGGACAAGGGCGTTACGAGCAGTACTTC
>TRBV27|TRBJ2-7|-|-
CASSPSPRPQGEQYF
TGTGCCAGCAGTCCTTCGCCCCGCCCTCAGGGGGAGCAGTACTTC
>TRBV5-5|TRBJ2-7|-|-
CASTTRGPGESPIRVNEQYF
TGTGCCAGCACCACCCGCGGGCCCGGGGAGTCCCCCATCCGAGTAAACGAGCAGTACTTC
>TRBV6-4|TRBJ2-6|TRBD1|few
CASSQAPGQGSYGANVLTF
TGTGCCAGCAGCCAAGCTCCGGGACAGGGAAGCTACGGGGCCAACGTCCTGACTTTC
>TRBV5-4|TRBJ2-2|-|-
CASSLGTVNTGELFF
TGTGCCAGCAGCTTGGGGACTGTGAACACCGGGGAGCTGTTTTTT
>TRBV29-1|TRBJ1-1|-|-
CSVEVRGRGTEAFF
TGCAGCGTTGAAGTGAGAGGGAGGGGGACTGAAGCTTTCTTT
>TRBV5-6|TRBJ1-5|-|-
CASSLSQVNSNQPQHF
TGTGCCAGCAGCTTGTCTCAGGTTAATAGCAATCAGCCCCAGCATTTT
>TRBV5-4|TRBJ2-3|TRBD2|-
CASSIPVAGVDTDTQYF
TGTGCCAGCAGCATCCCGGTAGCGGGAGTTGACACAGATACGCAGTATTTT
>TRBV7-3|TRBJ2-7|-|-
CASSLGPGEQYF
TGTGCCAGCAGCTTAGGACCGGGGGAGCAGTACTTC
>TRBV7-9|TRBJ1-1|TRBD1|-
CASSSGQGAYTEAFF
TGTGCCAGCAGCTCCGGACAGGGGGCTTACACTGAAGCTTTCTTT
>TRBV7-3|TRBJ2-7|-|-
CASSLTKRAALRGQYF
TGTGCCAGCAGCTTAACGAAAAGAGCAGCGTTGCGAGGGCAGTACTTC
>TRBV7-9|TRBJ1-2|-|few
CASSLGTDYGYTF
TGTGCCAGCAGCCTAGGGACTGACTATGGCTACACCTTC
>TRBV27|TRBJ2-3|TRBD2|-
CASSLSPAGRSDTQYF
TGTGCCAGCAGTTTAAGTCCAGCGGGAAGGTCAGATACGCAGTATTTT
>TRBV30|TRBJ2-1|TRBD2|-
CACTPSGGYNEQFF
TGTGCCTGCACGCCTAGCGGGGGGTACAATGAGCAGTTCTTC
>TRBV7-8|TRBJ1-1|-|-
CASSLLGAGNTEAFF
TGTGCCAGCAGCTTATTGGGGGCCGGTAACACTGAAGCTTTCTTT
>TRBV13|TRBJ2-7|TRBD2|-
CASSLDQAGGPYEQYF
TGTGCCAGCAGCTTAGATCAAGCGGGAGGACCCTACGAGCAGTACTTC
>TRBV2|TRBJ2-7|-|-
CAIGLLQDEQYF
TGTGCCATAGGACTTTTGCAGGACGAGCAGTACTTC
>TRBV19|TRBJ2-1|-|few
CASGARTGASNEQFF
TGTGCCAGTGGGGCGAGGACGGGAGCTTCCAATGAGCAGTTCTTC
>TRBV11-1|TRBJ2-7|TRBD1|once
CASSQGLKAAYEQYF
TGTGCCAGCTCACAGGGGCTCAAGGCTGCCTACGAGCAGTACTTC
>TRBV7-2|TRBJ2-1|-|once
CASSLARNEQFF
TGTGCCAGCAGCTTAGCGAGGAATGAGCAGTTCTTC
>TRBV5-4|TRBJ1-3|-|-
CASSARSRSGNTIYF
TGTGCCAGCAGCGCACGGAGCCGCTCTGGAAACACCATATATTTT
>TRBV19|TRBJ2-1|TRBD1|-
CASSIRPGQGYNEQFF
TGTGCCAGTAGTATTCGCCCGGGACAGGGGTACAATGAGCAGTTCTTC
>TRBV2|TRBJ1-2|TRBD1|once
CASSVSGQGEFYGYTF
TGTGCCAGCAGTGTCTCCGGACAGGGGGAGTTCTATGGCTACACCTTC
>TRBV29-1|TRBJ2-7|TRBD2|-
CSVESVTSGYEQYF
TGCAGCGTTGAGAGTGTGACTAGCGGTTACGAGCAGTACTTC
>TRBV5-4|TRBJ2-7|-|-
CASSLGRGTGEQYF
TGTGCCAGCAGCTTGGGCAGGGGAACAGGGGAGCAGTACTTC
>TRBV19|TRBJ1-1|-|once
CASTPRGGGNTEAFF
TGTGCCAGTACCCCTAGGGGGGGAGGAAACACTGAAGCTTTCTTT
>TRBV19|TRBJ2-7|TRBD1|-
CASSTGQGSTSYEQYF
TGTGCCAGTAGTACGGGACAGGGATCGACCTCCTACGAGCAGTACTTC
>TRBV6-6|TRBJ1-3|-|few
CASLTGRSGNTIYF
TGTGCCAGCCTAACAGGCCGCTCTGGAAACACCATATATTTT
>TRBV28|TRBJ1-1|-|-
CASSPNPSRGNTEAFF
TGTGCCAGCAGTCCCAACCCCTCCAGGGGGAACACTGAAGCTTTCTTT
>TRBV11-2|TRBJ2-6|TRBD1|-
CASSSWTGFSGANVLTF
TGTGCCAGCAGCTCCTGGACAGGTTTTTCTGGGGCCAACGTCCTGACTTTC
>TRBV9|TRBJ1-4|TRBD1|-
CASSTQGGEDEKLFF
TGTGCCAGCAGCACCCAGGGGGGAGAGGATGAAAAACTGTTTTTT
>TRBV5-5|TRBJ1-5|-|-
CASSPQAGSNQPQHF
TGTGCCAGCAGCCCGCAGGCAGGGAGCAATCAGCCCCAGCATTTT
>TRBV6-5|TRBJ2-1|TRBD2|-
CASSLRDYTENEQFF
TGTGCCAGCAGTCTCCGGGACTACACCGAGAATGAGCAGTTCTTC
>TRBV29-1|TRBJ2-3|-|-
CSIQQGPDTQYF
TGCAGCATCCAACAGGGCCCAGATACGCAGTATTTT
>TRBV27|TRBJ1-2|-|-
CVAGPTYGYTF
TGTGTCGCAGGGCCTACCTATGGCTACACCTTC
>TRBV29-1|TRBJ2-7|TRBD2|-
CSVVSTSSGRGVYGEQYF
TGCAGCGTTGTATCGACGTCTAGCGGGAGGGGGGTATACGGCGAGCAGTACTTC
>TRBV5-1|TRBJ1-2|TRBD1|-
CASSVRDSVNGYTF
TGCGCCAGCAGCGTAAGGGACAGTGTAAATGGCTACACCTTC
>TRBV5-1|TRBJ1-1|TRBD1|once
CASSLGPGTVNTEAFF
TGCGCCAGCAGCTTGGGACCCGGGACAGTGAACACTGAAGCTTTCTTT